This TCR beta chain originates from a study of Ad26.COV2.S vaccination and SARS-CoV-2 variants (dated by TCRdb to the early 2020s). Regarding the research as a whole: Vaccine-arm donors came from COV1001, a multicentre, randomized, double-blind, placebo-controlled phase I-IIa trial of Ad26.COV2.S in healthy adults. The TCR-sequenced set comprised approximately 32 samples: some 20 Ad26.COV2.S vaccine recipients, 5 placebo recipients and 8 SARS-CoV-2 convalescent individuals. TCRbeta repertoire sequencing served as the tool for gauging how specific and how broad the SARS-CoV-2-reactive T cell receptors were following Ad26.COV2.S vaccination. Investigators remained blinded to trial group allocation during experiments and outcome assessment. Dosing of Ad26.COV2.S was intramuscular, at either 5x10^10 or 1x10^11 viral particles, delivered as one shot or as two shots spaced 56 days apart. Trial participants were randomized into five groups of five: low-dose or high-dose Ad26.COV2.S given once or twice, or placebo on both occasions.

In the paper's terms, the treatment or condition label means: about 20 received Ad26.COV2.S at low or high dose, single or two shots; 5 received placebo; per-sample allocation not given. For vaccine and placebo recipients, the sequenced repertoires came from samples collected on day 63 after the first injection. Between 29 July and 7 August 2020, Cohort 1b enrolled some 25 adults aged 18-55 years at one site in Boston, USA. Ad26.COV2.S was a replication-incompetent adenovirus type 26 vector that expressed a prefusion-stabilized SARS-CoV-2 spike protein derived from the original Wuhan strain. On this clone itself: Its specific antigen is unknown. Base qualities are missing; no much larger clone stands one base away.

Clipping removes 7 bases from V and 1 base from J, with 10 as the unmatched junction base count. Reading the germline V gene gives CDR1 SNHLY and CDR2 FYNNEI. Taken from cysteine to phenylalanine, the CDR3 has 16 residues. This entry keeps only the CDR3 DNA: 48 bases, framed from base 1. The immunoSEQ Assay was used to sequence TCRbeta CDR3 regions. After extraction, genomic DNA underwent amplification by bias-controlled multiplex PCR, followed by high-throughput sequencing. As for how the authors treated the data: To quantify the absolute abundance of each unique TCRbeta CDR3 region, sequences were collapsed and filtered. T cell fraction was estimated by normalizing TCRbeta template counts to usable DNA, which was measured by amplifying reference genes present in all nucleated cells. Repertoire TCRs were annotated as SARS-CoV-2-specific when V gene, CDR3 amino acid sequence and J gene were exactly matched to a known reactive TCR set. The reference SARS-CoV-2 TCR set came from MIRA and was filtered for enrichment in COVID-19-positive ImmuneCODE repertoires, removing public or cross-reactive TCRs. Using the MIRA antigens, annotated TCRs were further analysed by specific ORF or by position within an ORF. Breadth was defined as annotated unique rearrangements over total unique productive rearrangements; depth was the summed frequency of those rearrangements. Two-sided Wilcoxon rank-sum tests were used to compare TCR breadth between groups. The source is immuneACCESS, and TCRdb retained only in-frame sequences with V and J called. Part of the clones is not carried over; for the studies checked, unresolved V genes explain less than half of this, and the remainder is unexplained. V, J and clone size reflect that table, while D and trimming were determined from the DNA. The sample contains about 680,000 clones, roughly 90% of them found a single time. About 1.5% of the sample is taken by the ten largest.

Beyond this particular receptor, the publication reports: Non-spike TCR breadth was comparable between vaccine and placebo recipients, consistent with the vaccine containing only spike. The authors noted that the TCR breadth and depth analyses may have underestimated total T cell responses. Ad26.COV2.S recipients had higher spike-specific TCR breadth than placebo recipients (P = 0.0014). Substantial breadth of spike-specific CD8+ and CD4+ T cell responses was reported after vaccination. Comparing responses between vaccine doses or regimens was not something the study was powered to do.

Sequencing was performed on peripheral blood, taken in a trial of Ad26.COV2.S vaccine versus placebo. This chain is built from TRBV2 and TRBJ2-5; 9 junctional bases match TRBD2. The TCR comes from a person between 18 and 60 years old who received the Ad26.COV2.S COVID-19 vaccine or a placebo. CDR3 protein: CASTSAGGSTQETQYF. The nucleotides are TGTGCCAGCACCTCAGCGGGGGGCTCTACCCAAGAGACCCAGTACTTC.